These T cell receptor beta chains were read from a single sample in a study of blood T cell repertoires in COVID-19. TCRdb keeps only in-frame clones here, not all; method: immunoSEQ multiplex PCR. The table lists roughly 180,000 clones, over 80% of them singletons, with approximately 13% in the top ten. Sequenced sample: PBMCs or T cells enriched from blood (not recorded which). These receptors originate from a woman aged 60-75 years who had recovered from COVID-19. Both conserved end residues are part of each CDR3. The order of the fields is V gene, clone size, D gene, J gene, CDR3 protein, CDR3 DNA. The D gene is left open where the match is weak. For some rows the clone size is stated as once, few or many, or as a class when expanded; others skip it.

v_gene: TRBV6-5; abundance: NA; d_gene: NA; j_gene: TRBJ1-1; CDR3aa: CASSPGYTEAFF; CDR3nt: TGTGCCAGCAGCCCCGGGTACACTGAAGCTTTCTTT
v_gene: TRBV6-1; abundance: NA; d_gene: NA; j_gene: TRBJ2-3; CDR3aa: CASSEGVVERETQYF; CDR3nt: TGTGCCAGCAGTGAAGGCGTAGTGGAGCGAGAAACGCAGTATTTT
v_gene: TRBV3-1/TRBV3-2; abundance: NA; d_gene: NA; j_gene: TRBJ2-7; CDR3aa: CASSQTNSGEQYF; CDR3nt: TGTGCCAGCAGCCAAACTAACAGCGGCGAGCAGTACTTC
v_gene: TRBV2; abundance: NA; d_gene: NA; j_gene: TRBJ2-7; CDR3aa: CASSEGPFYEQYF; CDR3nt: TGTGCCAGCAGTGAAGGTCCGTTTTACGAGCAGTACTTC
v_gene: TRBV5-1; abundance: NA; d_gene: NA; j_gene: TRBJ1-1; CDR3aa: CASSPQGIAEAFF; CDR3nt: TGCGCCAGCAGTCCGCAGGGGATCGCTGAAGCTTTCTTT
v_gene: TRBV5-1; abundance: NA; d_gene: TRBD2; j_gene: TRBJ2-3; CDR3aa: CASSLSSGGARRDTQYF; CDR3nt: TGCGCCAGCAGCTTGTCTAGCGGGGGGGCCAGGAGAGATACGCAGTATTTT
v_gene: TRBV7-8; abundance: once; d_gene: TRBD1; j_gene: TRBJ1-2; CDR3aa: CASSLGQGLSYGYTF; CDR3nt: TGTGCCAGCAGTCTGGGACAGGGTCTAAGCTATGGCTACACCTTC
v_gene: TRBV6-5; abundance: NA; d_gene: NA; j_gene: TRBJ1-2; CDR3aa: CASTQITDTRGYTF; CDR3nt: TGTGCCAGCACCCAAATCACAGATACACGAGGCTACACCTTC
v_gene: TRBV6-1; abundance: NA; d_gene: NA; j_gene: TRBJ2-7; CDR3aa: CASSERWAYEQYF; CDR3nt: TGTGCCAGCAGTGAAAGGTGGGCATACGAGCAGTACTTC
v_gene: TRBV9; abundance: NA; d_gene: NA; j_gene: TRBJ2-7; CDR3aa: CASSVGPGDEQYF; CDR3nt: TGTGCCAGCAGCGTGGGCCCGGGGGACGAGCAGTACTTC
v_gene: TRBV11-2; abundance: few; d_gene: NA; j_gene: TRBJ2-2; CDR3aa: CASTPVGHGELFF; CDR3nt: TGTGCCAGCACCCCTGTGGGACACGGGGAGCTGTTTTTT
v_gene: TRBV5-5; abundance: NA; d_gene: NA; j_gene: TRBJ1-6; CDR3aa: CASSWTGIYNSPLHF; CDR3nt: TGTGCCAGCAGCTGGACCGGGATTTATAATTCACCCCTCCACTTT
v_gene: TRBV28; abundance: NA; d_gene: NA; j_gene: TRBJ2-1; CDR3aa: CASTRVGGEQFF; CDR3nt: TGTGCCAGTACCCGAGTGGGAGGTGAGCAGTTCTTC
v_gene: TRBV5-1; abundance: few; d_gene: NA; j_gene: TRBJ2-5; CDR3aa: CASSPRLEETQYF; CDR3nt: TGCGCCAGCAGCCCTCGACTAGAAGAGACCCAGTACTTC
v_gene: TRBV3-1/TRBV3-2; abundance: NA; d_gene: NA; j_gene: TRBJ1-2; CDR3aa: CASRLGGAGGYTF; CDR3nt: TGTGCCAGCAGGTTAGGGGGGGCCGGTGGCTACACCTTC
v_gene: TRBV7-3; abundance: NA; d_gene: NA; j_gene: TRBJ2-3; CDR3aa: CASSLTGPDTQYF; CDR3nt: TGTGCCAGCAGCTTAACGGGGCCAGATACGCAGTATTTT
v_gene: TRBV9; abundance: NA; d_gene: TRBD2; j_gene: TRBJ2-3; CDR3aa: CASSVGAGWGTDTQYF; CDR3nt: TGTGCCAGCAGCGTAGGAGCGGGGTGGGGCACAGATACGCAGTATTTT
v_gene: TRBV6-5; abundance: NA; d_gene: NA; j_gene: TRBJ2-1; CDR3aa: CASRLGQFNEQFF; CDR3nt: TGTGCCAGCAGACTCGGACAGTTCAATGAGCAGTTCTTC
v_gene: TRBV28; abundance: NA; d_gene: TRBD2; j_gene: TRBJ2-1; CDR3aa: CATGGSSYNEQFF; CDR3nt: TGTGCCACCGGGGGGAGCTCCTACAATGAGCAGTTCTTC
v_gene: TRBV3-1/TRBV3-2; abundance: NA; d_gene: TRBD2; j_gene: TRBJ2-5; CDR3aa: CASRPGLAGGGETQYF; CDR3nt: TGTGCCAGCAGACCGGGACTAGCGGGGGGCGGGGAGACCCAGTACTTC
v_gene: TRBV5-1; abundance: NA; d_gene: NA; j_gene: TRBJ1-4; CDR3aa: CASSLASTPGEKLFF; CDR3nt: TGCGCCAGCAGCTTGGCAAGCACCCCGGGGGAAAAACTGTTTTTT
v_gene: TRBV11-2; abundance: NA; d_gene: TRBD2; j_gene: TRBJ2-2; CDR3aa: CASSLGLARAGELFF; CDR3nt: TGTGCCAGCAGCTTGGGACTAGCGAGGGCCGGGGAGCTGTTTTTT
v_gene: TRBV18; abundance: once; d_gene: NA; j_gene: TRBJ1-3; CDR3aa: CASSPQGGNTIYF; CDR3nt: TGTGCCAGCTCCCCTCAGGGGGGAAACACCATATATTTT
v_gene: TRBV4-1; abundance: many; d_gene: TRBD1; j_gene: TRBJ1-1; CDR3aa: CASSQDRLRDRPKNTEAFF; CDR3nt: TGCGCCAGCAGCCAAGATCGGCTAAGGGACAGGCCCAAGAACACTGAAGCTTTCTTT
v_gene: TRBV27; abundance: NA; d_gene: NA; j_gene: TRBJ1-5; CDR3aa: CASSPVARMNQPQHF; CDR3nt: TGTGCCAGCAGTCCGGTCGCGAGGATGAATCAGCCCCAGCATTTT
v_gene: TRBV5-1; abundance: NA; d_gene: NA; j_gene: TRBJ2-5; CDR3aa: CASSLDGLVETQYF; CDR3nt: TGCGCCAGCAGCTTGGATGGGCTGGTTGAGACCCAGTACTTC
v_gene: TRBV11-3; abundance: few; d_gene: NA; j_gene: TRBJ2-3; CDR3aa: CASSYGGPTDTQYF; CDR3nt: TGTGCCAGCAGCTACGGGGGACCCACAGATACGCAGTATTTT
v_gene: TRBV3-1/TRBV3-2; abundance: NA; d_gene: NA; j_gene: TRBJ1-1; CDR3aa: CASSQGTASEAFF; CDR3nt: TGTGCCAGCAGCCAAGGGACAGCTTCTGAAGCTTTCTTT
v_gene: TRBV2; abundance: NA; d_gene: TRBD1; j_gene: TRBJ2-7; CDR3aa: CASRPGTATHQNSYEQYF; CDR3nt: TGTGCCAGCAGACCCGGGACAGCCACTCATCAGAACTCCTACGAGCAGTACTTC